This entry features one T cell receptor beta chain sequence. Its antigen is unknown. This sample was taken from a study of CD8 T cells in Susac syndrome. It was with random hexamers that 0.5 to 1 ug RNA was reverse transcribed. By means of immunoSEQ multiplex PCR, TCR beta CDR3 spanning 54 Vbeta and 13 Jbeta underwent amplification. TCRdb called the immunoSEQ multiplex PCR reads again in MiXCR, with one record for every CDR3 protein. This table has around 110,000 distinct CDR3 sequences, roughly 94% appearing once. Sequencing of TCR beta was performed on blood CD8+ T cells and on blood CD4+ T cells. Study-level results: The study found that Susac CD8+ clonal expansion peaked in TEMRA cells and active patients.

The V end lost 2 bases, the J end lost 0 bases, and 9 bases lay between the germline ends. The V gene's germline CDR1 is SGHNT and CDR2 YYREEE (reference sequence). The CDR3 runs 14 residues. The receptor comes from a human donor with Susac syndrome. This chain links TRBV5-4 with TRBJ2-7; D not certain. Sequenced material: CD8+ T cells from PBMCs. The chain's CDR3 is CASSFAADSYEQYF. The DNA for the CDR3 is TGTGCCAGCAGCTTCGCGGCGGACTCCTACGAGCAGTACTTC.